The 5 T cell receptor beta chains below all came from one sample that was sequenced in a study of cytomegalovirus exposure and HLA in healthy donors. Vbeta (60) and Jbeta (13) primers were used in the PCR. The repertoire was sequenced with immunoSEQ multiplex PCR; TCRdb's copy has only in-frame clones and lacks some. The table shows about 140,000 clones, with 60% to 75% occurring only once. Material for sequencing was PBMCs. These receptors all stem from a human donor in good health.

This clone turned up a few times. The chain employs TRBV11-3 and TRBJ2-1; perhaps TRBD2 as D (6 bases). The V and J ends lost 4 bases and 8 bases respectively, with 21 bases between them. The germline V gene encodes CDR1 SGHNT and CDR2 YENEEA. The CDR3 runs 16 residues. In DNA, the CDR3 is TGTGCCAGCAGCTCCCGAGCGGGTCCTGGCGTGGATGAGCAGTTCTTC. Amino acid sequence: CASSSRAGPGVDEQFF.

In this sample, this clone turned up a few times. CDR3 protein: CASSYRDSQFF. The CDR3 nucleotides are TGTGCCAGCAGTTACCGGGACTCTCAGTTCTTC. The chain uses TRBV6-6 and TRBJ2-1, with D maybe TRBD2 (6 bases). Looked up from germline, CDR1 is MNHNY and CDR2 is SVGAGI (reference sequence). The CDR3 length is 11 residues. V lost 2 bases to trimming and J lost 13 bases, with 9 bases between them.

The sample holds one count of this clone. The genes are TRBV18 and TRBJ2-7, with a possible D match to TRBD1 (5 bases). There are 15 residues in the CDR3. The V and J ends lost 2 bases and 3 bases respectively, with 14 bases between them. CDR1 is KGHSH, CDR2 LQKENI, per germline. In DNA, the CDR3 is TGTGCCAGCTCACCAGGAACGGTAGGGGTCTACGAGCAGTACTTC. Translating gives CASSPGTVGVYEQYF.

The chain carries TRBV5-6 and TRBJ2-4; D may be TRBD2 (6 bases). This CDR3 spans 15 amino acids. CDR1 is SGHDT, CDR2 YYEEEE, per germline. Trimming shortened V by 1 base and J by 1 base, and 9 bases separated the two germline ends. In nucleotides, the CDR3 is TGTGCCAGCAGCTTGTGGGGGGAGGCCAAAAACATTCAGTACTTC. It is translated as CASSLWGEAKNIQYF.

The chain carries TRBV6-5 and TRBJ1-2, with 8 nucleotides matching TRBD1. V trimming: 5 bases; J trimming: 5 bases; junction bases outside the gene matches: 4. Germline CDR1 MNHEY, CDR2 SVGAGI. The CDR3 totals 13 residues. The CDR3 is CASSQTGGYGYTF. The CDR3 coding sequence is TGTGCCAGCAGTCAAACAGGGGGGTATGGCTACACCTTC.